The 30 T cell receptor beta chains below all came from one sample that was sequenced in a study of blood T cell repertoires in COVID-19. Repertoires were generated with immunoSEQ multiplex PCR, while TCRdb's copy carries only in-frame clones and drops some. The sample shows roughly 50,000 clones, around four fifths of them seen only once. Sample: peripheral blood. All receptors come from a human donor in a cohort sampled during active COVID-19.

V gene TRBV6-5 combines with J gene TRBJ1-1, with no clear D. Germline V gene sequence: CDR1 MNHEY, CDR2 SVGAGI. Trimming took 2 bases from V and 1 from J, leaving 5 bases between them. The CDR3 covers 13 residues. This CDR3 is CASSYGQNTEAFF. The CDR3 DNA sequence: TGTGCCAGCAGTTACGGGCAGAACACTGAAGCTTTCTTT.

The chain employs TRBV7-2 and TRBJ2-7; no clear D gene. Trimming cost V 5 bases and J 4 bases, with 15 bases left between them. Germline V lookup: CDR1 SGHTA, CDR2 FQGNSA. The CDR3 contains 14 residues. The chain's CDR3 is CASSLDNGLYEQYF. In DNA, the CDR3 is TGTGCCAGCAGCCTGGATAATGGGCTGTACGAGCAGTACTTC.

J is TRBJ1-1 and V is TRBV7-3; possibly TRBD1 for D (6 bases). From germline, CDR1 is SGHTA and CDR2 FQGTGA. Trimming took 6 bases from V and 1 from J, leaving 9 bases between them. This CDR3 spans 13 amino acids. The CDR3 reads CASSLTGNTEAFF. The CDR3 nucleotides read TGTGCCAGCAGTTTGACAGGGAACACTGAAGCTTTCTTT.

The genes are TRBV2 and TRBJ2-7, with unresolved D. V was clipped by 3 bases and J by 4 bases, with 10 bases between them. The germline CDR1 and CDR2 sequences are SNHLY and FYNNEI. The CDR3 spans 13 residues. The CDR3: CASSDARVYEQYF. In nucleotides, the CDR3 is TGTGCCAGCAGTGATGCCCGGGTGTACGAGCAGTACTTC.

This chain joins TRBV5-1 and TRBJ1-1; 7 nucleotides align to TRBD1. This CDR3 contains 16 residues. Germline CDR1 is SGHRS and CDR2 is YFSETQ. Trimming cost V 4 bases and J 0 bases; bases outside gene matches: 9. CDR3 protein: CASSAGSTGMNTEAFF. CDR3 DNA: TGCGCCAGCAGCGCGGGATCGACAGGGATGAACACTGAAGCTTTCTTT. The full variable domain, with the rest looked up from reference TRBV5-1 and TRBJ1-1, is KAGVTQTPRYLIKTRGQQVTLSCSPISGHRSVSWYQQTPGQGLQFLFEYFSETQRNKGNFPGRFSGRQFSNSRSEMNVSTLELGDSALYLCASSAGSTGMNTEAFFGQGTRLTVV.

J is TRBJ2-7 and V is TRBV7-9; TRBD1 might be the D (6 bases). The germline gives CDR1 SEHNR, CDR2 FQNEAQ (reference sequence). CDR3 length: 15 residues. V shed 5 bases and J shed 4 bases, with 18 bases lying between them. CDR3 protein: CASSPSGTIGYEQYF. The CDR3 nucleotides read TGTGCCAGCAGCCCCTCCGGGACAATCGGATACGAGCAGTACTTC.

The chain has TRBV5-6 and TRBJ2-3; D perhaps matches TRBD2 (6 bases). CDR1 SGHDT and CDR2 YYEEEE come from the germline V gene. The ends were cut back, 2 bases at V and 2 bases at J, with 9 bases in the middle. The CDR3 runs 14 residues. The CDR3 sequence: CASSFSGFTDTQYF. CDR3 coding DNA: TGTGCCAGCAGCTTTAGCGGTTTCACAGATACGCAGTATTTT.

The CDR3: CAISGGTGPTGELFF. The CDR3 nucleotides are TGTGCCATCAGTGGTGGGACAGGGCCGACCGGGGAGCTGTTTTTT. The V and J genes are TRBV10-3 and TRBJ2-2; 9 bases are a match to TRBD1. The V gene end was trimmed by 4 bases and the J gene end by 5 bases; junction bases not matched to a gene: 5. This CDR3 is built from 15 residues. The germline V gene has CDR1 ENHRY and CDR2 SYGVKD.

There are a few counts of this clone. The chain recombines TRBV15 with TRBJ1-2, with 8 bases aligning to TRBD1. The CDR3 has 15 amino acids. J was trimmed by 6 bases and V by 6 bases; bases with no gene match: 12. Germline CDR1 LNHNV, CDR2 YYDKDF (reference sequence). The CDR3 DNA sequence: TGTGCCACCAGTACCAAGGGGGTCAGGGGGCATGGCTACACCTTC. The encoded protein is CATSTKGVRGHGYTF.

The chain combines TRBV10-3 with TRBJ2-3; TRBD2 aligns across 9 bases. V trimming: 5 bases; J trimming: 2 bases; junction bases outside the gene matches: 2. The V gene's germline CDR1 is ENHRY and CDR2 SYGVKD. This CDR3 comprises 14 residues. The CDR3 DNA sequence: TGTGCCATCAGTTTAGCGGGGGACACAGATACGCAGTATTTT. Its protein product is CAISLAGDTDTQYF.

The DNA of the CDR3 is TGTGCCAGCAGCACCGCAGGGTTTGGCTACACCTTC. It encodes CASSTAGFGYTF. The chain employs TRBV11-2 and TRBJ1-2; D is possibly TRBD1 (5 bases). CDR3 length: 12 residues. The V gene lost 5 bases and the J gene lost 7 bases, with 11 bases spanning the gap. Germline V gives CDR1 SGHAT, CDR2 FQNNGV.

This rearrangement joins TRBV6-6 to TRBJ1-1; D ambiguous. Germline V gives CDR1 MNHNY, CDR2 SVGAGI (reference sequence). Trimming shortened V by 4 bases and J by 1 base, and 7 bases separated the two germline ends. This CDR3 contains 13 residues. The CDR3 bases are TGTGCCAGCAGTTTTGCGGGGAACACTGAAGCTTTCTTT. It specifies CASSFAGNTEAFF.

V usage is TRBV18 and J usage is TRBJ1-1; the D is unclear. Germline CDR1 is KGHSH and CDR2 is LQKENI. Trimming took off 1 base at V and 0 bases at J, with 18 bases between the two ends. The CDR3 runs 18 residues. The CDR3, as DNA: TGTGCCAGCTCACCACGTAGACGGTCGAGCGCCATGAACACTGAAGCTTTCTTT. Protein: CASSPRRRSSAMNTEAFF.

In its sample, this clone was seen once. CDR3 amino acids: CASSASSGGSYEQYF. In nucleotides, the CDR3 is TGTGCCAGCAGCGCCTCTAGCGGGGGCTCCTACGAGCAGTACTTC. The chain recombines TRBV7-3 with TRBJ2-7, with TRBD2 matching 10 bases. Germline V CDR1 and CDR2: SGHTA, FQGTGA. The CDR3 runs 15 residues. Germline trimming cut 5 bases from V and 0 bases from J; bases unmatched to any gene: 4.

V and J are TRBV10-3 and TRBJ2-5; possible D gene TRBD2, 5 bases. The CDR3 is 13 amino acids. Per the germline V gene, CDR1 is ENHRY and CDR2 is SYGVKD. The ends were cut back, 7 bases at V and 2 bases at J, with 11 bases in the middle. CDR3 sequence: CAINREVQETQYF. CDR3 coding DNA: TGTGCCATCAATCGGGAAGTTCAAGAGACCCAGTACTTC.

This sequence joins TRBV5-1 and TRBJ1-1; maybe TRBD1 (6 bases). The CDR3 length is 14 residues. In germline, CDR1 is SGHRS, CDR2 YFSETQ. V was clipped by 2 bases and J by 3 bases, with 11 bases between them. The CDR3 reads CASSFRQVDTEAFF. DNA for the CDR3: TGCGCCAGCAGCTTCCGACAGGTTGACACTGAAGCTTTCTTT.

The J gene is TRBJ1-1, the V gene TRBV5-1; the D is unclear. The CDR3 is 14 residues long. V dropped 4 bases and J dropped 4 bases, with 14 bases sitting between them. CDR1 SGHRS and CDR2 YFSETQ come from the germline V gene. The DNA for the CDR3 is TGCGCCAGCAGCACGAGATCCGCGAGCACTGAAGCTTTCTTT. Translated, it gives CASSTRSASTEAFF.

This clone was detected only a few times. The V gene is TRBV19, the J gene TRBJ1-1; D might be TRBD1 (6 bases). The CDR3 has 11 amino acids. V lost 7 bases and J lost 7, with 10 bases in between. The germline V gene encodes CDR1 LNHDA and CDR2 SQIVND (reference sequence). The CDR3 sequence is CASKGTLEAFF. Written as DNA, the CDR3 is TGTGCCAGTAAGGGGACACTTGAAGCTTTCTTT.

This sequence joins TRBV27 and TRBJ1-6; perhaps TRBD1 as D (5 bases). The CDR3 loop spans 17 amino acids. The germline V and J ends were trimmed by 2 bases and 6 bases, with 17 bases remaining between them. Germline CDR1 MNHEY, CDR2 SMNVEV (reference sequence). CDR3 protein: CASSLRFSDIRNSPLHF. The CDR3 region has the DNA TGTGCCAGCAGTTTAAGGTTCTCGGACATACGTAATTCACCCCTCCACTTT.

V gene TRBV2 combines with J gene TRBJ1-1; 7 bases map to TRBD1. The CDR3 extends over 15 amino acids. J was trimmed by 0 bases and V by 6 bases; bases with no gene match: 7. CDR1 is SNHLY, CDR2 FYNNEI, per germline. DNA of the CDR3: TGTGCCAGCAGGCCTGGAACAGGGGTGAACACTGAAGCTTTCTTT. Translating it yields CASRPGTGVNTEAFF.

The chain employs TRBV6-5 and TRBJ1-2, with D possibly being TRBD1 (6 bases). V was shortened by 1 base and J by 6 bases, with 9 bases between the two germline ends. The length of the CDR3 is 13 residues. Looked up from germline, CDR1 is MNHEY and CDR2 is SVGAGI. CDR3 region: CASSYWAGDGYTF. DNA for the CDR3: TGTGCCAGCAGTTACTGGGCAGGGGATGGCTACACCTTC.

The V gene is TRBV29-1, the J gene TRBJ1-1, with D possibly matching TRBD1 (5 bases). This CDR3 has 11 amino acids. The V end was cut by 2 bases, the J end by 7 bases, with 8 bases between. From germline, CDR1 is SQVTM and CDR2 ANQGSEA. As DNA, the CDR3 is TGCAGCGTTGAAACCGACAGTGAAGCTTTCTTT. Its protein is CSVETDSEAFF.

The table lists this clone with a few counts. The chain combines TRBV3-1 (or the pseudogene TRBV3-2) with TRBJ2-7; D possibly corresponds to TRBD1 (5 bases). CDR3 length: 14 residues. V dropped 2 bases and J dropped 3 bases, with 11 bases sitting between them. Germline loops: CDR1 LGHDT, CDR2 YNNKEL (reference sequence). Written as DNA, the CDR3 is TGTGCCAGCAGCCAAAGCCAGGGCCTCTACGAGCAGTACTTC. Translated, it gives CASSQSQGLYEQYF.

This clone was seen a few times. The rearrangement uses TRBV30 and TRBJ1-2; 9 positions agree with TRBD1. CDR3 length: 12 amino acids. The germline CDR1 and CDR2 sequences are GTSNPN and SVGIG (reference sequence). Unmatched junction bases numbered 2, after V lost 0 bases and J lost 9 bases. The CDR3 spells CAWSVGQGSYTF. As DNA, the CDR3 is TGTGCCTGGAGTGTGGGACAGGGAAGCTACACCTTC.

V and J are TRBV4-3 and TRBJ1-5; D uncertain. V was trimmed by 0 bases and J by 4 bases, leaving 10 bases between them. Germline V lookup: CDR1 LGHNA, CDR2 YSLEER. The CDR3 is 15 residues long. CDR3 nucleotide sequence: TGCGCCAGCAGCCAAGAGCTGAAAGAGAATCAGCCCCAGCATTTT. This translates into CASSQELKENQPQHF.

The CDR3 loop is CASSPGSFLATNEKLFF. In DNA, the CDR3 is TGCGCCAGCAGCCCGGGGTCCTTTTTAGCAACTAATGAAAAACTGTTTTTT. The chain links TRBV5-1 to TRBJ1-4; D is unresolved. Between the trimmed V and J ends, which lost 4 bases and 0 bases, there was a span of 16 bases. The CDR3 totals 17 residues. Germline V gene sequence: CDR1 SGHRS, CDR2 YFSETQ. Filled out from reference TRBV5-1 and TRBJ1-4, the complete variable domain reads KAGVTQTPRYLIKTRGQQVTLSCSPISGHRSVSWYQQTPGQGLQFLFEYFSETQRNKGNFPGRFSGRQFSNSRSEMNVSTLELGDSALYLCASSPGSFLATNEKLFFGSGTQLSVL.

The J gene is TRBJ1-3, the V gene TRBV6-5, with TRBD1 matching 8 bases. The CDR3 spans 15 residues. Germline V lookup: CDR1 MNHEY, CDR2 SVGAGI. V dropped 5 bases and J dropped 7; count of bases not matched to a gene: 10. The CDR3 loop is CASSPPGQVFNTIYF. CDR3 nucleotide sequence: TGTGCCAGCAGTCCACCGGGACAGGTGTTCAACACCATATATTTT.

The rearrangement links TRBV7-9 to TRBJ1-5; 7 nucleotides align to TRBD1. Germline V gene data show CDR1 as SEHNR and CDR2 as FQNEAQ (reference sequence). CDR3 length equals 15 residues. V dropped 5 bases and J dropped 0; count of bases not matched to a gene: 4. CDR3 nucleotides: TGTGCCAGCAGCCCGGGACAGCATAGCAATCAGCCCCAGCATTTT. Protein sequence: CASSPGQHSNQPQHF.

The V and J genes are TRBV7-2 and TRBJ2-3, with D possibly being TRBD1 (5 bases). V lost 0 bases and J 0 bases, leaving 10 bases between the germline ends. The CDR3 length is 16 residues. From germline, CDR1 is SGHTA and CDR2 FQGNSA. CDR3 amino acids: CASSLAGRSSTDTQYF. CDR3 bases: TGTGCCAGCAGCTTAGCGGGGCGAAGTAGCACAGATACGCAGTATTTT.

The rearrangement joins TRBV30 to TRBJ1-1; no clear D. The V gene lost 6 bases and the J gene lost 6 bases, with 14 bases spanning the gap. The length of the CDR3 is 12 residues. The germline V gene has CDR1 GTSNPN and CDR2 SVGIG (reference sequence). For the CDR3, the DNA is TGTGCCTGCCGCGGGGTAAGGTCTGAAGCTTTCTTT. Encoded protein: CACRGVRSEAFF.